The 3 T cell receptor beta chains below were found in one sample sequenced in a study of cytomegalovirus exposure and HLA in healthy donors. A multiplex PCR was run with 60 Vbeta primers and 13 Jbeta primers. Data came from immunoSEQ multiplex PCR; TCRdb stores just in-frame clones and leaves some out. The sample lists more than 120,000 clones; about 80% were seen once. Specimen: PBMCs. The receptor set was obtained from a middle-aged woman in good health and CMV-seropositive.

The V gene is TRBV6-5, the J gene TRBJ2-2; maybe TRBD2 (6 bases). The CDR3 covers 14 residues. Trimming pared 8 bases from V and 5 bases from J, leaving 15 bases between. Germline CDR1 reads MNHEY; CDR2 reads SVGAGI. DNA of the CDR3: TGTGCCAGCTGGAGGGTTGGAGGGACCGGGGAGCTGTTTTTT. Amino acids: CASWRVGGTGELFF.

The V and J genes are TRBV19 and TRBJ2-7, with 8 bases aligning to TRBD1. The CDR3 length is 15 residues. Germline CDR1 is LNHDA and CDR2 is SQIVND (reference sequence). The trim removed 4 bases at V and 10 bases at J, leaving 15 bases unmatched. CDR3 protein: CASSTGQDRAIPQYF. The CDR3 DNA follows: TGTGCCAGTAGTACGGGGCAGGACAGGGCCATTCCCCAGTACTTC.

J is TRBJ2-3 and V is TRBV5-5; no firm D call. This CDR3 contains 14 residues. The germline CDR1 and CDR2 sequences are SGHKS and YYEKEE (reference sequence). V dropped 2 bases and J dropped 2 bases, with 9 bases sitting between them. This CDR3 reads CASSFQLDTDTQYF. As DNA, the CDR3 is TGTGCCAGCAGCTTCCAACTTGACACAGATACGCAGTATTTT. The full variable domain, rest sourced from reference TRBV5-5 and TRBJ2-3, is DAGVTQSPTHLIKTRGQQVTLRCSPISGHKSVSWYQQVLGQGPQFIFQYYEKEERGRGNFPDRFSARQFPNYSSELNVNALLLGDSALYLCASSFQLDTDTQYFGPGTRLTVL.